The 14 T cell receptor beta chains below come from one sample, sequenced in a study of T cell repertoires and Cas9 in healthy adults. Clones were sequenced by immunoSEQ multiplex PCR, and TCRdb holds only the in-frame ones, with some missing. The table lists some 21,000 clones, 90% of them singletons, with 0.69% in the top ten. The sequenced sample consisted of CD4+ effector T cells (CD127+, CD25-, CD137-, CD154-) from PBMCs; culture status not recorded. Every receptor here comes from a human donor in good health.

About this clone: An end of the junction does not agree with germline; a read error may underlie this. V is TRBV10-2 and J is TRBJ1-1; D is perhaps TRBD1 (5 bases). The CDR3 runs 18 residues. Germline loops: CDR1 WSHSY, CDR2 SAAADI. The CDR3: CARSEPPVGGGFLTEAFF. The CDR3 nucleotides read TGCGCCCGCAGTGAGCCGCCAGTCGGGGGGGGGTTTCTGACTGAAGCTTTCTTT.

The chain links TRBV28 to TRBJ2-1; perhaps TRBD2 as D (5 bases). Germline CDR1 is MDHEN and CDR2 is SYDVKM. This CDR3 comprises 15 residues. Trimming took 5 bases from V and 4 from J, leaving 15 bases between them. CDR3 region: CASSAAGITYNEQFF. The CDR3 nucleotides are TGTGCCAGCAGTGCGGCGGGCATCACTTACAATGAGCAGTTCTTC.

V is TRBV6-1 and J is TRBJ1-5, with TRBD1 matching 9 bases. The V segment lost 1 base and the J segment 7 bases; nucleotides outside the gene matches: 5. The CDR3 consists of 15 residues. Germline lookup yields CDR1 MNHNS and CDR2 SASEGT. CDR3 DNA sequence: TGTGCCAGCAGTGAAGGACAGGGGGTGGGCCAGCCCCAGCATTTT. This sequence encodes CASSEGQGVGQPQHF.

The chain couples TRBV19 to TRBJ2-7; 8 bases line up with TRBD1. J was trimmed by 7 bases and V by 4 bases; bases with no gene match: 12. The CDR3 is 15 amino acids. Per germline, CDR1 LNHDA and CDR2 SQIVND (reference sequence). CDR3 sequence: CASSTPQGAKWEQYF. In DNA form, the CDR3 reads TGTGCCAGTAGTACCCCTCAGGGGGCGAAATGGGAGCAGTACTTC. The whole variable domain, filled in from reference TRBV19 and TRBJ2-7, reads DGGITQSPKYLFRKEGQNVTLSCEQNLNHDAMYWYRQDPGQGLRLIYYSQIVNDFQKGDIAEGYSVSREKKESFPLTVTSAQKNPTAFYLCASSTPQGAKWEQYFGPGTRLTVT.

The rearrangement joins TRBV14 to TRBJ2-5; 7 bases line up with TRBD2. This CDR3 contains 22 residues. Losses at the gene ends were 9 bases for V and 3 bases for J; bases not matched to a gene: 34. Germline V CDR1 and CDR2: SGHDN, FVKESK. This chain's CDR3 is CARIRPGASSQDAGDLEETQYF. CDR3 in DNA: TGTGCCAGGATTCGGCCCGGTGCCAGCAGCCAAGACGCGGGAGATCTGGAAGAGACCCAGTACTTC.

V gene TRBV5-4 combines with J gene TRBJ2-7; D ambiguous. This CDR3 spans 13 amino acids. The V and J ends lost 1 base and 3 bases respectively, with 8 bases between them. From germline, CDR1 is SGHNT and CDR2 YYREEE (reference sequence). Here the CDR3 reads CASSLSGIYEQYF. The CDR3 bases are TGTGCCAGCAGCTTGAGTGGCATCTACGAGCAGTACTTC.

V usage is TRBV30 and J usage is TRBJ2-2; TRBD2 matches 7 bases. The J segment lost 3 bases and the V segment lost 0 bases, leaving 1 base of the junction unmatched. The V gene's germline CDR1 is GTSNPN and CDR2 SVGIG (reference sequence). The CDR3 consists of 14 residues. The CDR3, as DNA: TGTGCCTGGAGTGTACGGGGGGACACCGGGGAGCTGTTTTTT. Translated, it gives CAWSVRGDTGELFF.

The chain carries TRBV30 and TRBJ2-7, with D perhaps matching TRBD2 (6 bases). Per the germline V gene, CDR1 is GTSNPN and CDR2 is SVGIG (reference sequence). The CDR3 sequence is 13 residues long. Trimming left V 3 bases short and J 2 bases short, with 11 bases between. Here the CDR3 DNA reads TGTGCCTGGAGGGAGGGCCCGACCTACGAGCAGTACTTC. It translates to CAWREGPTYEQYF.

The chain combines TRBV19 with TRBJ1-5; 8 bases are shared with TRBD1. Germline assignment: CDR1 LNHDA and CDR2 SQIVND (reference sequence). V shed 9 bases, J shed 5 bases, and the junction held 3 bases outside the gene matches. The CDR3 consists of 12 residues. CDR3 DNA: TGTGCCAGCGGACAGGGTCATCAGCCCCAGCATTTT. Encoded protein: CASGQGHQPQHF.

The chain employs TRBV19 and TRBJ1-5; D gene uncertain. Trimming removed 3 bases at V and 2 bases at J, with 11 bases between. From germline, CDR1 is LNHDA and CDR2 SQIVND (reference sequence). The CDR3 consists of 15 residues. CDR3 in amino acids: CASSMRSRGNQPQHF. In nucleotides, the CDR3 is TGTGCCAGTAGTATGAGAAGTAGAGGCAATCAGCCCCAGCATTTT.

J is TRBJ1-6 and V is TRBV5-1, with D possibly matching TRBD1 (6 bases). The V gene's germline CDR1 is SGHRS and CDR2 YFSETQ. CDR3 length: 15 amino acids. Trimming left V 0 bases short and J 8 bases short, with 12 bases between. CDR3 in amino acids: CASSLEGGQYSPLHF. CDR3 sequence (DNA): TGCGCCAGCAGCTTGGAGGGGGGGCAATATTCACCCCTCCACTTT.

This clone appeared a few times. This chain joins TRBV7-8 and TRBJ2-3; 9 positions agree with TRBD2. The CDR3 contains 16 residues. V gave up 10 bases and J gave up 6 bases; unmatched junction bases: 17. In germline, CDR1 is SGHVS, CDR2 FQNEAQ. The CDR3 sequence is CATGQARGGPVDTQYF. The CDR3 bases are TGTGCCACCGGCCAGGCGCGGGGGGGGCCGGTCGATACGCAGTATTTT.

The table lists this clone with a few counts. The chain joins TRBV7-9 to TRBJ1-6; no clear D gene. The CDR3 extends over 15 amino acids. V gave up 5 bases and J gave up 6 bases, with 14 bases separating them. Germline CDR1 SEHNR, CDR2 FQNEAQ (reference sequence). CDR3 residues: CASSKRAGSNSPLHF. Here the CDR3 DNA reads TGTGCCAGCAGCAAGAGGGCAGGTTCTAATTCACCCCTCCACTTT.

The chain links TRBV19 to TRBJ1-4; no firm D call. The CDR3 has 15 amino acids. Trimming removed 3 bases from V and 5 bases from J, with 13 bases in between. CDR1 is LNHDA and CDR2 is SQIVND in the germline V gene (reference sequence). CDR3 region: CASSIYADSNEKLFF. CDR3 nucleotides: TGTGCCAGTAGTATTTACGCGGACTCGAATGAAAAACTGTTTTTT.